This T cell receptor beta chain was sequenced during a study of control samples from healthy donors and cancer patients. This clone came up once. V shed 1 base and J 9 bases; nucleotides not matched to a gene: 6. Germline values: CDR1 MDHEN, CDR2 SYDVKM. The CDR3 consists of 15 residues. Sequenced by immunoSEQ multiplex PCR; TCRdb stores in-frame clones only, minus some. The data show 190,000 or so clones, over 80% seen once. This TCR was sampled from a man younger than 35 in good health. Sequenced input: blood. The V and J genes are TRBV28 and TRBJ1-6, with 7 bases lining up with TRBD1. CDR3 sequence: CASSLSPTGTSPLHF. In DNA, the CDR3 is TGTGCCAGCAGTTTATCCCCGACAGGGACTTCACCCCTCCACTTT.